Each of the 3 T cell receptor beta chains below was sequenced from the same sample in a study of CD8+ T cells in alopecia areata (dated 2018 in TCRdb). The library was produced with the immunoSEQ multiplex PCR assay. For TCR sequencing, RNA was extracted from every sample and reverse transcribed into cDNA to serve as template. The table was pulled from immuneACCESS by TCRdb, which kept in-frame rearrangements only. Such tables lose some clones; where checked, under half of the loss comes from unresolved V genes, and the rest has no known cause. A total of under 130,000 clones appear in this sample, approximately 84% of them only once. The ten largest clones take up 11% of the sample. The treatment or condition label, as the study defines it: oral pan-JAK inhibitor, 5-10 mg twice daily. Here the sequenced sample was CD8+ T cells sorted from blood, taken around week 30, from a patient treated with tofacitinib. The receptor source for this set is a human donor with alopecia areata.

This rearrangement joins TRBV6-1 to TRBJ2-7; the match to TRBD1 covers 10 bases. Looked up from germline, CDR1 is MNHNS and CDR2 is SASEGT. The CDR3 is 17 amino acids. V shed 4 bases and J 7 bases; nucleotides not matched to a gene: 16. CDR3 residues: CASSVGKFRDRGGEQYF. CDR3 in DNA: TGTGCCAGCAGTGTTGGGAAGTTCCGGGACAGGGGCGGAGAGCAGTACTTC.

This chain joins TRBV7-6 and TRBJ2-7, with D maybe TRBD1 (6 bases). Trimming removed 1 base from V and 2 bases from J, with 9 bases in between. There are 14 residues in the CDR3. CDR1 and CDR2 (germline): SGHVS, FNYEAQ. The CDR3 DNA follows: TGTGCCAGCAGCTTAGAGGCAGGGGCCTACGAGCAGTACTTC. It is translated as CASSLEAGAYEQYF.

This sequence joins TRBV11-2 and TRBJ2-7; D remains unclear. Trimming took off 1 base at V and 2 bases at J, with 12 bases between the two ends. The CDR3 is made up of 15 amino acids. Germline V gives CDR1 SGHAT, CDR2 FQNNGV. The CDR3 DNA sequence: TGTGCCAGCAGCTTAGTCGGCATGAGCACCTACGAGCAGTACTTC. Translated, it gives CASSLVGMSTYEQYF.